This TCR beta chain is drawn from a study of CD8 T cells in ankylosing spondylitis. Whole-study results and caveats: Among TCR beta sequences, a motif of eight highly homologous variants appeared characteristic of ankylosing spondylitis blood. Past studies reported some motif variants in reactive arthritis synovial fluid and blood. Clones linked to disease were reported to show significant enrichment in matched ankylosing spondylitis synovial fluid.

On this clonotype: What it recognizes is unknown.

TCRdb reprocessed the 5' RACE reads with MiXCR, giving one entry per CDR3 protein. The sample includes over 400,000 distinct CDR3 sequences, 20% to 30% of them seen just once. This TCR came from a male donor with ankylosing spondylitis. Sequencing was carried out using blood, either unsorted or a sorted T cell fraction (not recorded which).

CDR3 sequence (DNA): TGCAGTGCTTTGCTTCGGGGACGAGCCGATTCAGAGACCCAGTACTTC. This translates into CSALLRGRADSETQYF. The rearrangement joins TRBV20-1 to TRBJ2-5, with D possibly being TRBD1 or TRBD2 (5 bases each). Trimming removed 5 bases at V and 4 bases at J, with 23 bases between. CDR3 length: 16 amino acids. Germline values: CDR1 DFQATT, CDR2 SNEGSKA (reference sequence).